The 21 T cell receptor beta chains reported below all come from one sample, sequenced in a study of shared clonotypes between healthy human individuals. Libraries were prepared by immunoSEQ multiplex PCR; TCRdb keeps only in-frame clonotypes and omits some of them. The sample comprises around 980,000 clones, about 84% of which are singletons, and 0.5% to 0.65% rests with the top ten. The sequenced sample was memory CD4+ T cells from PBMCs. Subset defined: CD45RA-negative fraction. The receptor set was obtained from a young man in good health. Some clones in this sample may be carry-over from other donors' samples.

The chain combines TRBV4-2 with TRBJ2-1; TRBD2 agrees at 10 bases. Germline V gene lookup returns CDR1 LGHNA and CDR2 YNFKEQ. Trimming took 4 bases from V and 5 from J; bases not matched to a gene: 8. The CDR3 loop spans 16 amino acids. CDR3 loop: CASSPRLLAGHNEQFF. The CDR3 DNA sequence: TGTGCCAGCAGCCCTAGACTACTAGCGGGGCACAATGAGCAGTTCTTC.

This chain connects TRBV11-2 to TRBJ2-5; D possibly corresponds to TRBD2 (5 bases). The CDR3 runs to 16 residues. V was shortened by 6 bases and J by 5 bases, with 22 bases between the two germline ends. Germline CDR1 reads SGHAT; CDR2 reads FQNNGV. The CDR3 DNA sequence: TGTGCCAGCAGTCCCCTAGGTGGGAGAAATCGGGAGACCCAGTACTTC. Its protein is CASSPLGGRNRETQYF.

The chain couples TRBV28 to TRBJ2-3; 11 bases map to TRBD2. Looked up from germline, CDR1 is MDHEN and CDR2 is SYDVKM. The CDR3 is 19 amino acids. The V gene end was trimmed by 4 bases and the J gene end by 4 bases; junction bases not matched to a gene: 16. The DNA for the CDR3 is TGTGCCAGCAGTTCCACCTTGCCTCGACTAGCGGGGAGACCAGATACGCAGTATTTT. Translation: CASSSTLPRLAGRPDTQYF.

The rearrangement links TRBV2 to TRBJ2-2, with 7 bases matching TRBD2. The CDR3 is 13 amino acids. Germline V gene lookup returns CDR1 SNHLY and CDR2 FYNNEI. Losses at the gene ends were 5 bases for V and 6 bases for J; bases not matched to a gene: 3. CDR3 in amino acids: CASSTREAGELFF. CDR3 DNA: TGTGCCAGCAGTACCCGGGAGGCCGGGGAGCTGTTTTTT.

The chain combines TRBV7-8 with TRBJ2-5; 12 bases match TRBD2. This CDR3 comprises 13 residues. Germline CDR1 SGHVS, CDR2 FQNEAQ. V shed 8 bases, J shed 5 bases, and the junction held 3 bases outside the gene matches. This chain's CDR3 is CASRLAGEETQYF. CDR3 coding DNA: TGTGCCAGCCGACTAGCGGGAGAGGAGACCCAGTACTTC.

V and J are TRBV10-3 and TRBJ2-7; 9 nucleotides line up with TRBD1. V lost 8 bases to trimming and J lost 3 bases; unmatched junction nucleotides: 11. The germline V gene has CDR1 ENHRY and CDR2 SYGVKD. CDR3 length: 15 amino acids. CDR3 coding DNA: TGTGCCATCCGCCGACAACCGGGACAGGGCTACGAGCAGTACTTC. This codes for CAIRRQPGQGYEQYF.

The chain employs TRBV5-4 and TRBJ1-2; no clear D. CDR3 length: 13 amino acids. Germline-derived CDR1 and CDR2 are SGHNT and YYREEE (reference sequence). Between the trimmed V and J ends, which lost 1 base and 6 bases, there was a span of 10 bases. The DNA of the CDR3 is TGTGCCAGCAGCTTGAGGGAAACCGATGGCTACACCTTC. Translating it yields CASSLRETDGYTF. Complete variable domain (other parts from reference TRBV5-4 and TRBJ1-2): ETGVTQSPTHLIKTRGQQVTLRCSSQSGHNTVSWYQQALGQGPQFIFQYYREEENGRGNFPPRFSGLQFPNYSSELNVNALELDDSALYLCASSLRETDGYTFGSGTRLTVV.

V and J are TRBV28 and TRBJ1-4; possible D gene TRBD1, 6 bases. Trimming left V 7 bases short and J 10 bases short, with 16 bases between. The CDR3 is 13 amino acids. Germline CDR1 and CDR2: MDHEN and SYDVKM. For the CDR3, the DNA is TGTGCCAGCACTCTGGGGGACACTGGAAAACTGTTTTTT. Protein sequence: CASTLGDTGKLFF.

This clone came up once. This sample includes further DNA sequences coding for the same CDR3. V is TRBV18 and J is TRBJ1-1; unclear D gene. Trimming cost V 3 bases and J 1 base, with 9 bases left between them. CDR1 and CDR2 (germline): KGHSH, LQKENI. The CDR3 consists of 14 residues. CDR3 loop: CASSPGSQNTEAFF. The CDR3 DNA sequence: TGTGCCAGCTCACCGGGGTCGCAGAACACTGAAGCTTTCTTT.

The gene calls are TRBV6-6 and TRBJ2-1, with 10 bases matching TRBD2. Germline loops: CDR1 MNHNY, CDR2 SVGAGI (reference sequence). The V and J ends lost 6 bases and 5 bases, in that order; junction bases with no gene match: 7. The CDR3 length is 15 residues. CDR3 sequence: CASRTGTSVNNEQFF. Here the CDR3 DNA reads TGTGCCAGCAGGACCGGGACTAGCGTCAACAATGAGCAGTTCTTC.

The CDR3 region is CASKAGTTQYF. Here the CDR3 DNA reads TGTGCCAGCAAAGCGGGTACGACCCAGTACTTC. The rearrangement links TRBV7-2 to TRBJ2-5, with D possibly TRBD2 on 6 matching bases. V shed 7 bases and J shed 7 bases, with 10 bases lying between them. Germline CDR1 is SGHTA and CDR2 is FQGNSA. The CDR3 consists of 11 residues. The full variable domain, its missing parts supplied by reference TRBV7-2 and TRBJ2-5, is GAGVSQSPSNKVTEKGKDVELRCDPISGHTALYWYRQSLGQGLEFLIYFQGNSAPDKSGLPSDRFSAERTGGSVSTLTIQRTQQEDSAVYLCASKAGTTQYFGPGTRLLVL.

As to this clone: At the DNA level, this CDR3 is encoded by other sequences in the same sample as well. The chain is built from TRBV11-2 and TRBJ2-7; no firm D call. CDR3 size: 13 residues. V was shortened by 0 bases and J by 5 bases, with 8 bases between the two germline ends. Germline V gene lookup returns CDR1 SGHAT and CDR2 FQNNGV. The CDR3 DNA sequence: TGTGCCAGCAGCTTAGATCTGGGCGACGAGCAGTACTTC. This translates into CASSLDLGDEQYF. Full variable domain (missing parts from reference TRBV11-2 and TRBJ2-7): EAGVAQSPRYKIIEKRQSVAFWCNPISGHATLYWYQQILGQGPKLLIQFQNNGVVDDSQLPKDRFSAERLKGVDSTLKIQPAKLEDSAVYLCASSLDLGDEQYFGPGTRLTVT.

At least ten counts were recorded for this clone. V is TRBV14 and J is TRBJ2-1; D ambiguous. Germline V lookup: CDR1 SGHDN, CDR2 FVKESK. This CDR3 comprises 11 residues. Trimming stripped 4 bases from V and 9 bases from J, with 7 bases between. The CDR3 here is CASSRTSEQFF. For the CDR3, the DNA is TGTGCCAGCAGCCGGACCAGTGAGCAGTTCTTC. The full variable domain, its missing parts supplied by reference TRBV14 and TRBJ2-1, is EAGVTQFPSHSVIEKGQTVTLRCDPISGHDNLYWYRRVMGKEIKFLLHFVKESKQDESGMPNNRFLAERTGGTYSTLKVQPAELEDSGVYFCASSRTSEQFFGPGTRLTVL.

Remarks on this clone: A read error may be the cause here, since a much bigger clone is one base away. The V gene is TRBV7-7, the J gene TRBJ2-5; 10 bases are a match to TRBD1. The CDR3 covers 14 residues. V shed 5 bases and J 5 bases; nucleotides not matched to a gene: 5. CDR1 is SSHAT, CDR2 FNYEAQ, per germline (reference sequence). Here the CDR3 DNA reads TGTGCCAGCAGCGCGACAGGGGGCGCGGAGACCCAGTACTTC. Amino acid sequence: CASSATGGAETQYF. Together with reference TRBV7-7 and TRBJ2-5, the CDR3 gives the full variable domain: GAGVSQSPRYKVTKRGQDVTLRCDPISSHATLYWYQQALGQGPEFLTYFNYEAQPDKSGLPSDRFSAERPEGSISTLTIQRTEQRDSAMYRCASSATGGAETQYFGPGTRLLVL.

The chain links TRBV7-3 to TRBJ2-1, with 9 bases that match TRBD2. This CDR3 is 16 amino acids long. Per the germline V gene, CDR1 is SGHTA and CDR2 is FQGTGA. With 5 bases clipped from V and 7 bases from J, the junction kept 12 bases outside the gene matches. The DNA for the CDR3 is TGTGCCAGCAGCCGATCTGGGCTAGCGGGAAAAAATGAGCAGTTCTTC. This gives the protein CASSRSGLAGKNEQFF.

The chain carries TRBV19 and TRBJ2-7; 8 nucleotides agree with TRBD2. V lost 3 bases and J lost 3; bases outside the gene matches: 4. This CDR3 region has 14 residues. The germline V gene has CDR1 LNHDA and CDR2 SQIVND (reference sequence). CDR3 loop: CASSILLAGYEQYF. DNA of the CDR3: TGTGCCAGTAGTATTCTGCTAGCGGGCTACGAGCAGTACTTC.

CDR3 sequence reads: CASSPLAASGTDTQYF. DNA for the CDR3: TGTGCCAGCAGCCCACTAGCGGCCTCCGGCACAGATACGCAGTATTTT. V is TRBV14 and J is TRBJ2-3; 8 positions match TRBD2. Germline CDR1 and CDR2: SGHDN and FVKESK. V dropped 4 bases and J dropped 1; count of bases not matched to a gene: 7. This CDR3 has 16 amino acids.

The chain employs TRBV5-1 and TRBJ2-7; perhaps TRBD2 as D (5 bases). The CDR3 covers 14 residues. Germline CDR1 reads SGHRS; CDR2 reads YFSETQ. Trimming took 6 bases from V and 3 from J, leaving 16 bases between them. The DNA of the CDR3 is TGCGCCAGCACCGAGGGATCGGGGTTCTACGAGCAGTACTTC. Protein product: CASTEGSGFYEQYF. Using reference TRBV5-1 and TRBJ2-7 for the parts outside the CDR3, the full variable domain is KAGVTQTPRYLIKTRGQQVTLSCSPISGHRSVSWYQQTPGQGLQFLFEYFSETQRNKGNFPGRFSGRQFSNSRSEMNVSTLELGDSALYLCASTEGSGFYEQYFGPGTRLTVT.

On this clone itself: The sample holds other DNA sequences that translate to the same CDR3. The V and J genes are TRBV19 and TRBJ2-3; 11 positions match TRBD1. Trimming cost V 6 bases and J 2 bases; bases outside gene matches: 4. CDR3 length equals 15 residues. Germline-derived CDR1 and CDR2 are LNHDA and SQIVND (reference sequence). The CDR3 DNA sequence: TGTGCCAGTAGCCCCGGACAGGGGGCCACAGATACGCAGTATTTT. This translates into CASSPGQGATDTQYF.

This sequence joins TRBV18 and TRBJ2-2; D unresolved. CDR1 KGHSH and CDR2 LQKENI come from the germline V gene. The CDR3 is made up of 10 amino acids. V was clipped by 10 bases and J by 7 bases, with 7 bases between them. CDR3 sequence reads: CATLGGELFF. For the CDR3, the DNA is TGTGCCACCCTTGGCGGGGAGCTGTTTTTT.

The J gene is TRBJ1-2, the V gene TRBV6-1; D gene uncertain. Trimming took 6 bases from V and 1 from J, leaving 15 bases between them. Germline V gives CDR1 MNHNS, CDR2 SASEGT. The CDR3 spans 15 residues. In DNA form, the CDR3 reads TGTGCCAGCAGCCCCCAACCTGGGGTTAACTATGGCTACACCTTC. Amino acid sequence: CASSPQPGVNYGYTF.